These 27 T cell receptor beta chains came from one sample sequenced in a study of T cells in Graves' hyperthyroidism and ophthalmopathy. Using RNA transcripts as the source, TCR beta CDR3 regions were amplified. In the first-round RT-PCR of the TCR CDR3, the HTBI primer set was used. TCRdb independently ran MiXCR on the multiplex PCR reads; one entry per CDR3 protein. The top ten hold less than 20% of the sample, which has approximately 400,000 distinct CDR3 sequences, approximately 15% seen once. The material sequenced was blood. The origin of the receptors is a woman aged 30 to 39 with Graves' ophthalmopathy.

This clonotype was observed at least ten times. The chain recombines TRBV28 with TRBJ1-2; 9 positions match TRBD1. Germline loops: CDR1 MDHEN, CDR2 SYDVKM. The V and J ends lost 5 bases and 3 bases, in that order; junction bases with no gene match: 10. This CDR3 is built from 16 residues. The CDR3, as DNA: TGTGCCAGCAGTCAAAGGACAGGGGTGGACTACTATGGCTACACCTTC. It encodes CASSQRTGVDYYGYTF.

This clonotype was detected many times. The rearrangement links TRBV5-1 to TRBJ1-1; TRBD1 agrees at 7 bases. Germline V gene sequence: CDR1 SGHRS, CDR2 YFSETQ. There are 14 residues in the CDR3. The junction had 5 bases not matched to a gene; V was cut back by 0 bases and J by 6 bases. The CDR3, as DNA: TGCGCCAGCAGCTTGGCCGGGACAGCAGCTGAAGCTTTCTTT. Translating gives CASSLAGTAAEAFF.

This clonotype occurred many times. The chain joins TRBV30 to TRBJ1-1; D is ambiguous. The V and J ends lost 3 bases and 5 bases respectively, with 7 bases between them. Looked up from germline, CDR1 is GTSNPN and CDR2 is SVGIG (reference sequence). The CDR3 is 11 residues long. CDR3 coding DNA: TGTGCCTGGAGGGACTTAACTGAAGCTTTCTTT. This sequence encodes CAWRDLTEAFF. Variable domain in full (rest from reference TRBV30 and TRBJ1-1): SQTIHQWPATLVQPVGSPLSLECTVEGTSNPNLYWYRQAAGRGLQLLFYSVGIGQISSEVPQNLSASRPQDRQFILSSKKLLLSDSGFYLCAWRDLTEAFFGQGTRLTVV.

CDR3 sequence: CASSPSDAPYEQYF. The CDR3 coding sequence is TGTGCCAGTAGTCCGTCGGACGCCCCCTACGAGCAGTACTTC. The chain joins TRBV19 to TRBJ2-7; D uncertain. V shed 5 bases and J shed 2 bases, with 13 bases lying between them. The germline V gene encodes CDR1 LNHDA and CDR2 SQIVND (reference sequence). The CDR3 length is 14 residues.

Ten or more counts support this clonotype. V gene TRBV7-8 combines with J gene TRBJ2-3; D gene uncertain. Germline V gene sequence: CDR1 SGHVS, CDR2 FQNEAQ. This CDR3 region has 15 residues. V lost 5 bases and J 1 base, leaving 13 bases between the germline ends. This CDR3 reads CASSNGPLRTDTQYF. The CDR3 region has the DNA TGTGCCAGCAGCAACGGGCCGCTCCGCACAGATACGCAGTATTTT.

This clonotype was recorded many times. The CDR3 nucleotides read TGTGCCACCAGTGATCAGGGACAGGGGGCCTACAATGAGCAGTTCTTC. It is translated as CATSDQGQGAYNEQFF. The chain links TRBV24-1 to TRBJ2-1, with 11 positions matching TRBD1. Germline V gene lookup returns CDR1 KGHDR and CDR2 SFDVKD. The CDR3 length is 16 residues. J was trimmed by 2 bases and V by 3 bases; bases with no gene match: 2.

Ten or more counts support this clonotype. V gene TRBV4-2 combines with J gene TRBJ2-5; TRBD2 matches 10 bases. CDR3 length: 16 amino acids. With 0 bases clipped from V and 4 bases from J, the junction kept 5 bases outside the gene matches. Germline CDR1 and CDR2: LGHNA and YNFKEQ. The CDR3 is CASSQDGERGGETQYF. In nucleotides, the CDR3 is TGTGCCAGCAGCCAAGATGGCGAGCGGGGGGGAGAGACCCAGTACTTC.

This clonotype was seen many times. J is TRBJ2-7 and V is TRBV6-1; D may correspond to TRBD1 or TRBD2 (6 bases each). Germline V gene sequence: CDR1 MNHNS, CDR2 SASEGT. Trimming left V 5 bases short and J 0 bases short, with 23 bases between. The CDR3 sequence is 18 residues long. This chain's CDR3 is CASSYGGRAGDYSYEQYF. CDR3 in DNA: TGTGCCAGCAGTTATGGGGGGCGGGCAGGAGACTACTCCTACGAGCAGTACTTC.

This clonotype came up many times. The CDR3 here is CASSFPLNTGELFF. CDR3 DNA: TGTGCCAGCAGCTTCCCCCTGAACACCGGGGAGCTGTTTTTT. The chain carries TRBV11-2 and TRBJ2-2; no clear D gene. Trimming stripped 3 bases from V and 1 base from J, with 6 bases between. This CDR3 is built from 14 residues. Looked up from germline, CDR1 is SGHAT and CDR2 is FQNNGV.

This clonotype was detected ten times or more. The chain combines TRBV30 with TRBJ1-5; D is unclear. From germline, CDR1 is GTSNPN and CDR2 SVGIG (reference sequence). The V gene lost 1 base and the J gene lost 1 base, with 8 bases spanning the gap. CDR3 length: 14 residues. Here the CDR3 DNA reads TGTGCCTGGAGTGACGGGGAAAGCAATCAGCCCCAGCATTTT. This sequence encodes CAWSDGESNQPQHF.

This clonotype appeared many times. The CDR3 loop is CASMGFGIYEQYF. The CDR3 region has the DNA TGTGCCAGTATGGGATTTGGGATCTACGAGCAGTACTTC. The chain recombines TRBV7-2 with TRBJ2-7; D gene uncertain. Per the germline V gene, CDR1 is SGHTA and CDR2 is FQGNSA. Trimming shortened V by 9 bases and J by 3 bases, and 15 bases separated the two germline ends. This CDR3 comprises 13 residues.

Many counts were recorded for this clonotype. The V call is TRBV20-1, the J call TRBJ2-5, with 10 bases that match TRBD2. The CDR3 consists of 15 residues. The V gene's germline CDR1 is DFQATT and CDR2 SNEGSKA (reference sequence). CDR3 amino acids: CTGGRAGGYQETQYF. CDR3 bases: TGCACTGGGGGGAGAGCGGGGGGGTACCAAGAGACCCAGTACTTC.

The rearrangement links TRBV20-1 to TRBJ2-5; 9 bases map to TRBD1. Germline values: CDR1 DFQATT, CDR2 SNEGSKA (reference sequence). The V segment lost 3 bases and the J segment 4 bases; nucleotides outside the gene matches: 15. The CDR3 is 17 residues long. Written as DNA, the CDR3 is TGCAGTGCTAGTCCGAGGACAGGGGTTAATCCGGGAGAGACCCAGTACTTC. Protein product: CSASPRTGVNPGETQYF.

This clonotype turned up a few times. The chain has TRBV4-2 and TRBJ2-1; possibly TRBD1 for D (5 bases). Germline CDR1 LGHNA, CDR2 YNFKEQ. CDR3 size: 17 residues. V shed 1 base and J shed 4 bases, with 17 bases lying between them. As DNA, the CDR3 is TGTGCCAGCAGCCAAGTTAGTGGGGTCAGGGTATACAATGAGCAGTTCTTC. It encodes CASSQVSGVRVYNEQFF.

This clonotype was found a few times. The rearrangement joins TRBV9 to TRBJ2-5, with 14 nucleotides matching TRBD2. The J segment lost 1 base and the V segment lost 4 bases, leaving 6 bases of the junction unmatched. The CDR3 sequence is 17 residues long. Germline CDR1 and CDR2: SGDLS and YYNGEE. In DNA, the CDR3 is TGTGCCAGCAGCCCCGGGACTAGCGGGGGCCTCCAAGAGACCCAGTACTTC. Translating gives CASSPGTSGGLQETQYF.

This clonotype was seen more than once but under ten times. This rearrangement joins TRBV29-1 to TRBJ2-2; 8 bases align to TRBD1. The CDR3 totals 13 residues. The trim removed 6 bases at V and 5 bases at J, leaving 5 bases unmatched. From germline, CDR1 is SQVTM and CDR2 ANQGSEA. The CDR3 DNA is TGCAGCGTACCAACAGGGGGGACCGGGGAGCTGTTTTTT. Amino acids: CSVPTGGTGELFF.

This clonotype appeared many times. The rearrangement links TRBV29-1 to TRBJ2-7, with a possible D match to TRBD2 (6 bases). CDR3 length: 14 residues. Germline V gene data show CDR1 as SQVTM and CDR2 as ANQGSEA. The germline V and J ends were trimmed by 4 bases and 5 bases, with 18 bases remaining between them. The CDR3 reads CSVAGRPWGDEQYF. The CDR3 nucleotides are TGCAGCGTTGCCGGACGGCCTTGGGGGGACGAGCAGTACTTC.

This clonotype was seen many times. The rearrangement links TRBV30 to TRBJ2-7, with unresolved D. The CDR3 contains 12 residues. The germline gives CDR1 GTSNPN, CDR2 SVGIG (reference sequence). Trimming took 6 bases from V and 6 from J, leaving 15 bases between them. The CDR3 DNA is TGTGCCTGCCAAAACATGGGTAGCGAGCAGTACTTC. It yields the protein CACQNMGSEQYF.

This clonotype was counted ten times or more. The chain couples TRBV28 to TRBJ1-3; D is unclear. The CDR3 sequence is 13 residues long. Germline V gives CDR1 MDHEN, CDR2 SYDVKM. V lost 6 bases and J lost 9, with 15 bases in between. The CDR3 is CASSLLAAGTIYF. The CDR3 region has the DNA TGTGCCAGCAGCCTCCTGGCCGCAGGCACCATATATTTT.

This clonotype was counted ten times or more. V gene TRBV30 combines with J gene TRBJ2-2, with D perhaps matching TRBD1 or TRBD2 (5 bases each). In germline, CDR1 is GTSNPN, CDR2 SVGIG (reference sequence). Trimming shortened V by 3 bases and J by 7 bases, and 15 bases separated the two germline ends. This CDR3 spans 14 amino acids. CDR3 region: CAWSSRDRGGELFF. The CDR3 DNA reads as TGTGCCTGGAGCTCAAGGGACCGGGGCGGGGAGCTGTTTTTT. The full variable domain, rest sourced from reference TRBV30 and TRBJ2-2, is SQTIHQWPATLVQPVGSPLSLECTVEGTSNPNLYWYRQAAGRGLQLLFYSVGIGQISSEVPQNLSASRPQDRQFILSSKKLLLSDSGFYLCAWSSRDRGGELFFGEGSRLTVL.

This clonotype was found a few times. The V and J genes are TRBV9 and TRBJ2-2; 9 positions agree with TRBD1. Trimming at V came to 3 bases and at J to 2 bases, leaving 8 bases not matched to a gene. The CDR3 sequence is 17 residues long. From germline, CDR1 is SGDLS and CDR2 YYNGEE. CDR3 DNA: TGTGCCAGCAGCGCACGACAGGGGGGTCCCAACACCGGGGAGCTGTTTTTT. Encoded protein: CASSARQGGPNTGELFF. Full variable domain (missing parts from reference TRBV9 and TRBJ2-2): DSGVTQTPKHLITATGQRVTLRCSPRSGDLSVYWYQQSLDQGLQFLIQYYNGEERAKGNILERFSAQQFPDLHSELNLSSLELGDSALYFCASSARQGGPNTGELFFGEGSRLTVL.

V usage is TRBV20-1 and J usage is TRBJ2-2; 7 bases are shared with TRBD2. With V trimmed by 5 bases and J by 3 bases, 6 bases remained unmatched. Per the germline V gene, CDR1 is DFQATT and CDR2 is SNEGSKA (reference sequence). The CDR3 covers 14 residues. The CDR3 sequence is CSAAGLKHTGELFF. In DNA, the CDR3 is TGCAGTGCTGCGGGACTAAAACACACCGGGGAGCTGTTTTTT.

This chain uses TRBV5-1 with TRBJ2-2; no clear D gene. Germline values: CDR1 SGHRS, CDR2 YFSETQ. Trimming pared 2 bases from V and 1 base from J, leaving 9 bases between. The CDR3 length is 15 residues. The DNA of the CDR3 is TGCGCCAGCAGCTTTAGCCCCATGAACACCGGGGAGCTGTTTTTT. Its translation: CASSFSPMNTGELFF.

This clonotype has a count of ten or more. This rearrangement joins TRBV7-8 to TRBJ2-7; D uncertain. The CDR3 is made up of 17 amino acids. Germline CDR1 SGHVS, CDR2 FQNEAQ. V lost 2 bases and J lost 4, with 21 bases in between. The CDR3 bases are TGTGCCAGCAGCTTATCCCGCAAATCACCGCCCCAATACGAGCAGTACTTC. Translation: CASSLSRKSPPQYEQYF.

This clonotype was recorded many times. The chain joins TRBV27 to TRBJ2-2, with a tentative D call TRBD1 (6 bases). The CDR3 has 14 residues. The germline V gene has CDR1 MNHEY and CDR2 SMNVEV (reference sequence). The germline V and J ends were trimmed by 4 bases and 4 bases, with 10 bases remaining between them. This CDR3 is CASSSNRVTGELFF. DNA for the CDR3: TGTGCCAGCAGTTCCAACAGGGTCACCGGGGAGCTGTTTTTT.

In the case of this clonotype: This sequence may be a read error, since a much larger clone differs from it by one base. The gene calls are TRBV6-1 and TRBJ2-2; D not resolved. Germline CDR1 and CDR2: MNHNS and SASEGT. The CDR3 runs 14 residues. CDR3 sequence: CASREGSRNGELFF. In nucleotides, the CDR3 is TGTGCCAGCAGGGAAGGTAGCAGGAATGGGGAGCTGTTTTTT.

This clonotype was detected a few times. This rearrangement joins TRBV27 to TRBJ2-3; maybe TRBD1 (6 bases). CDR1 and CDR2 from the germline V gene are MNHEY and SMNVEV (reference sequence). The germline V and J ends were trimmed by 6 bases and 4 bases, with 17 bases remaining between them. CDR3 length equals 15 residues. The CDR3 DNA follows: TGTGCCAGCAGCCCAGGGACAAGTCAACCAGATACGCAGTATTTT. As protein: CASSPGTSQPDTQYF.